This entry lists 7 T cell receptor beta chains sequenced from one sample in a study of shared clonotypes between healthy human individuals (dated by TCRdb to 2020 to 2021). For the CD8 naive samples, CD45RO-negative cells were positively selected for CCR7, yielding a CD45RA+CCR7+ population from which TemRA cells were excluded. The receptor library was made with the immunoSEQ multiplex PCR assay. TCRdb holds this immuneACCESS table with in-frame rearrangements only. Some clones are missing; in checked studies, unresolved V genes explain under half, and the rest has no known cause. This sample holds hundreds of thousands of clones; roughly 96% were observed only once. The top ten constitute 0.095% to 0.13% of the sample. The specimen was naive CD8+ T cells sorted from blood. The cell subset or site label, read with the paper, signifies: CD45RA+CCR7+. Every receptor here comes from a woman between 25 and 40 years old in good health.

The CDR3 DNA sequence: TGTGCCAGCAGCCTGACAGTCAATGAGCAGTTCTTC. Translated, it gives CASSLTVNEQFF. The chain is built from TRBV2 and TRBJ2-1; TRBD1 might be the D (5 bases). The V end lost 6 bases, the J end lost 6 bases, and 9 bases lay between the germline ends. The V gene's germline CDR1 is SNHLY and CDR2 FYNNEI. The CDR3 is 12 residues long. The full variable domain, its missing parts supplied by reference TRBV2 and TRBJ2-1, is EPEVTQTPSHQVTQMGQEVILRCVPISNHLYFYWYRQILGQKVEFLVSFYNNEISEKSEIFDDQFSVERPDGSNFTLKIRSTKLEDSAMYFCASSLTVNEQFFGPGTRLTVL.

The CDR3 region has the DNA TGTGCCAGCAGCCACAGGGGAGGTGATCAGCCCCAGCATTTT. Translation gives CASSHRGGDQPQHF. The J gene is TRBJ1-5, the V gene TRBV6-5, with 7 bases fitting TRBD1. The CDR3 is made up of 14 amino acids. With V trimmed by 6 bases and J by 5 bases, 7 bases remained unmatched. The V gene's germline CDR1 is MNHEY and CDR2 SVGAGI.

The CDR3 spells CASSPTGAMNTEAFF. The CDR3 nucleotides read TGTGCCAGCAGTCCCACCGGGGCCATGAACACTGAAGCTTTCTTT. V is TRBV28 and J is TRBJ1-1, with D possibly matching TRBD1 (5 bases). The CDR3 is 15 residues long. The V end was cut by 5 bases, the J end by 0 bases, with 13 bases between. Germline values: CDR1 MDHEN, CDR2 SYDVKM.

The rearrangement joins TRBV19 to TRBJ2-1; D unresolved. The CDR3 consists of 13 residues. The germline V and J ends were trimmed by 7 bases and 0 bases, with 7 bases remaining between them. Germline V gene sequence: CDR1 LNHDA, CDR2 SQIVND (reference sequence). The CDR3 sequence: CASTGGSYNEQFF. The CDR3 DNA sequence: TGTGCCAGTACAGGCGGCTCCTACAATGAGCAGTTCTTC. The entire variable domain, with the rest obtained from reference TRBV19 and TRBJ2-1, is as follows: DGGITQSPKYLFRKEGQNVTLSCEQNLNHDAMYWYRQDPGQGLRLIYYSQIVNDFQKGDIAEGYSVSREKKESFPLTVTSAQKNPTAFYLCASTGGSYNEQFFGPGTRLTVL.

This chain uses TRBV5-1 with TRBJ2-1; D gene ambiguous. Trimming removed 1 base at V and 6 bases at J, with 8 bases between. Germline lookup yields CDR1 SGHRS and CDR2 YFSETQ. The CDR3 totals 13 residues. The chain's CDR3 is CASSLPPGNEQFF. The DNA of the CDR3 is TGCGCCAGCAGCTTGCCCCCTGGCAATGAGCAGTTCTTC.

V gene TRBV6-5 combines with J gene TRBJ2-7, with a weak D call TRBD1 (6 bases). Trimming pared 0 bases from V and 2 bases from J, leaving 14 bases between. Per the germline V gene, CDR1 is MNHEY and CDR2 is SVGAGI. This CDR3 spans 16 amino acids. The CDR3 reads CASSYSWTELAYEQYF. DNA of the CDR3: TGTGCCAGCAGTTACTCCTGGACAGAGCTAGCCTACGAGCAGTACTTC.

Comment on this clone: Other DNA variants within this sample encode the same CDR3. The chain recombines TRBV28 with TRBJ2-7; D is possibly TRBD2 (5 bases). The CDR3 is 12 residues long. The germline gives CDR1 MDHEN, CDR2 SYDVKM. The V gene lost 3 bases and the J gene lost 3 bases, with 6 bases spanning the gap. CDR3 protein: CASSFGDYEQYF. The DNA of the CDR3 is TGTGCCAGCAGTTTCGGGGACTACGAGCAGTACTTC.